The 4 T cell receptor beta chains listed next were all sequenced from one sample in a study of T cell responses to AZD1222 COVID-19 vaccine. TCRdb's table, derived via immunoSEQ multiplex PCR, lists solely in-frame clones and lacks some. The sample includes more than 95,000 clones, 89% of them seen just once. The specimen was peripheral blood, collected on day 0 of AZD1222 vaccination. These receptors came from an adult in good health.

The gene calls are TRBV7-9 and TRBJ1-3, with 9 bases that match TRBD1. The germline gives CDR1 SEHNR, CDR2 FQNEAQ (reference sequence). The CDR3 has 18 amino acids. Germline trimming cut 0 bases from V and 0 bases from J; bases unmatched to any gene: 6. This chain's CDR3 is CASSLAGGQGHSGNTIYF. In DNA, the CDR3 is TGTGCCAGCAGCTTAGCGGGGGGACAGGGTCACTCTGGAAACACCATATATTTT.

The chain recombines TRBV5-6 with TRBJ1-4; no reliable D call. Germline V gene sequence: CDR1 SGHDT, CDR2 YYEEEE. V lost 0 bases and J lost 8, with 14 bases in between. The CDR3 runs to 15 residues. The chain's CDR3 is CASSLVGVPREKLFF. The CDR3 DNA sequence: TGTGCCAGCAGCTTGGTCGGGGTCCCAAGGGAAAAACTGTTTTTT.

The V and J genes are TRBV3-1 (or the pseudogene TRBV3-2) and TRBJ1-1; TRBD1 aligns across 11 bases. The trim removed 4 bases at V and 10 bases at J, leaving 8 bases unmatched. The CDR3 sequence is 14 residues long. Germline-derived CDR1 and CDR2 are LGHDT and YNNKEL (reference sequence). The DNA of the CDR3 is TGTGCCAGCAGCCCCTCGGACAGGGGGCTGGGAGCTTTCTTT. Translated, it gives CASSPSDRGLGAFF.

The rearrangement uses TRBV19 and TRBJ1-1; 10 nucleotides align to TRBD1. CDR3 length: 14 amino acids. Germline trimming cut 4 bases from V and 5 bases from J; bases unmatched to any gene: 4. The V gene's germline CDR1 is LNHDA and CDR2 SQIVND (reference sequence). The chain's CDR3 is CASSRGQGGTEAFF. The CDR3 nucleotides read TGTGCCAGTAGTAGAGGACAGGGGGGTACTGAAGCTTTCTTT.